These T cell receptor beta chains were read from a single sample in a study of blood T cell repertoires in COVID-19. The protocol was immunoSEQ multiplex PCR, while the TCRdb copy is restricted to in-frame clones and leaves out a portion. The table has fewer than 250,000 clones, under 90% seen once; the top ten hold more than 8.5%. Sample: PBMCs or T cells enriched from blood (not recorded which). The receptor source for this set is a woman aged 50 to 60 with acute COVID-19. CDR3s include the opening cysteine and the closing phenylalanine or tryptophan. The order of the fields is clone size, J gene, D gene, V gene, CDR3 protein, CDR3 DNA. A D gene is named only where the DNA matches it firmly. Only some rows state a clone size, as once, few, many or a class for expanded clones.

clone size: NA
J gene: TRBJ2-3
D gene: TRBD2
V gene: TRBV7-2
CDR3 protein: CASSLVWTRGSDTQYF
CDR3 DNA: TGTGCCAGCAGCTTGGTCTGGACTAGAGGATCAGATACGCAGTATTTT

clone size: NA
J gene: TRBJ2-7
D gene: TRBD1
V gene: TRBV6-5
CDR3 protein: CASSYEGAALEQYF
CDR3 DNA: TGTGCCAGCAGTTACGAGGGGGCGGCCCTCGAGCAGTACTTC

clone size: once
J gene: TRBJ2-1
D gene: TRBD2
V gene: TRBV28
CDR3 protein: CASSFDRTRANEQFF
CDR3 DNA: TGTGCCAGCAGTTTTGACCGGACTAGGGCCAATGAGCAGTTCTTC

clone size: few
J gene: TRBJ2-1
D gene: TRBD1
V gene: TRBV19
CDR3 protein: CASSIPGQGANNEQFF
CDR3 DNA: TGTGCCAGTAGTATACCGGGACAGGGCGCAAACAATGAGCAGTTCTTC

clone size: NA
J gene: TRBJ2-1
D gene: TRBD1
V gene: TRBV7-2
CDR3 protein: CASSSRTGQEANEQFF
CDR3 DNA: TGTGCCAGCAGCTCCAGGACAGGGCAGGAAGCTAATGAGCAGTTCTTC

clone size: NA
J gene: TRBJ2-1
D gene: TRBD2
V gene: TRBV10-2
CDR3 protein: CASRGLAGGAYNEQFF
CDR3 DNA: TGCGCCAGCAGAGGACTAGCGGGGGGGGCATACAATGAGCAGTTCTTC

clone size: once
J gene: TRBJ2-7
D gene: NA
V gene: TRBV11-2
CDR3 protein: CASGRFDAKYEQYF
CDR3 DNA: TGTGCCAGCGGCAGGTTTGACGCCAAGTACGAGCAGTACTTC

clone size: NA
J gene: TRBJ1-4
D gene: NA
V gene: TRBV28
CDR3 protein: CASSIDRRANEKLFF
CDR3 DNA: TGTGCCAGCAGTATCGACAGGCGGGCTAATGAAAAACTGTTTTTT

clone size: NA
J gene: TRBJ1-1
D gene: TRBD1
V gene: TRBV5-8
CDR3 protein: CASSYNYGAGGSSEAFF
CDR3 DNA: TGTGCCAGCAGCTACAACTACGGGGCAGGGGGATCCAGTGAAGCTTTCTTT

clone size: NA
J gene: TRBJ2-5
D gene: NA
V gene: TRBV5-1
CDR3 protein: CASRGQGTAQETQYF
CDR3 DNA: TGCGCCAGCAGAGGGCAGGGCACGGCACAAGAGACCCAGTACTTC

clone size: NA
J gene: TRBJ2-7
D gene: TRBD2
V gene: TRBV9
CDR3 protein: CASSVTSGGFEQYF
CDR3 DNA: TGTGCCAGCAGCGTAACTAGCGGGGGCTTCGAGCAGTACTTC

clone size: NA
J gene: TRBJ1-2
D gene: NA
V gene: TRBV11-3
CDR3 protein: CASSLSTGRGYTF
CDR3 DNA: TGTGCCAGCAGCTTATCCACAGGACGGGGCTACACCTTC

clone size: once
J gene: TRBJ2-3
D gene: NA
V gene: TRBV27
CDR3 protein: CASSPQGYTQYF
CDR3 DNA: TGTGCCAGCAGTCCCCAGGGGTATACGCAGTATTTT

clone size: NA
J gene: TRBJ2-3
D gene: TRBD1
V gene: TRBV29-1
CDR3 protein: CSVTLTGGTDTQYF
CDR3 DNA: TGCAGCGTTACATTAACAGGGGGCACAGATACGCAGTATTTT

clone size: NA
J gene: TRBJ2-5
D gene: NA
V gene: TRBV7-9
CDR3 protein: CASSLSREAWLYF
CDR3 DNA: TGTGCCAGCAGCTTAAGCAGGGAAGCGTGGCTGTACTTC

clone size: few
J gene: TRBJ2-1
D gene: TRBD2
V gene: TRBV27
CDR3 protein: CASSSHSGTHNEQFF
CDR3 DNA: TGTGCCAGCAGCAGCCATAGCGGGACCCACAATGAGCAGTTCTTC

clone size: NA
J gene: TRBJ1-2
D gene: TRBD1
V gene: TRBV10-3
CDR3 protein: CAISGQGASYGYTF
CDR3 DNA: TGTGCCATCAGTGGCCAGGGGGCGAGCTATGGCTACACCTTC

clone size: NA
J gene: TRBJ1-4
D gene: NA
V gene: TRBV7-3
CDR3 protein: CASSLVFLEGVFF
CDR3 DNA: TGTGCCAGCAGCTTAGTATTTCTGGAAGGGGTGTTTTTT

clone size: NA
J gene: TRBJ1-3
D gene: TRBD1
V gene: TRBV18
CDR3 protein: CASSSLGTDSGNTIYF
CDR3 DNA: TGTGCCAGCTCATCCCTCGGGACAGATTCTGGAAACACCATATATTTT

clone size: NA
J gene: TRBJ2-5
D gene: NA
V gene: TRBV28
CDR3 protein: CASSNPVETQYF
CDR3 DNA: TGTGCCAGCAGTAACCCGGTGGAGACCCAGTACTTC

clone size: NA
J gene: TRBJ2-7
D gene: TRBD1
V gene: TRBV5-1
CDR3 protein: CASSSGTVSYEQYF
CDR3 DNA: TGCGCCAGCAGCTCCGGGACAGTCTCCTACGAGCAGTACTTC

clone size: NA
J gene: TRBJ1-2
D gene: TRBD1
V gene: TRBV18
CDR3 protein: CASSSSGTGFSGYTF
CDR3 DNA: TGTGCCAGCTCATCTTCCGGGACAGGTTTCAGCGGCTACACCTTC

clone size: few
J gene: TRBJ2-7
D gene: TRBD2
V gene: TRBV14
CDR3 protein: CASSQDLAGYREQYF
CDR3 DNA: TGTGCCAGCAGCCAAGATCTAGCGGGCTACCGCGAGCAGTACTTC

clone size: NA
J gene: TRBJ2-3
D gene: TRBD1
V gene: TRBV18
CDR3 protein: CASSHRDRDTDTQYF
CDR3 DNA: TGTGCCAGCTCACACCGGGACAGAGACACAGATACGCAGTATTTT

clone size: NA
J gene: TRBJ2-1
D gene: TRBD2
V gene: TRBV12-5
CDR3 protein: CASGLLSGRSNEQFF
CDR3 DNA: TGTGCTAGTGGTTTACTTAGCGGGAGGAGTAATGAGCAGTTCTTC

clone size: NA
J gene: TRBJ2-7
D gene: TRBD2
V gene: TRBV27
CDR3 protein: CASSFKSGTSGSSYEQYF
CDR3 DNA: TGTGCCAGCAGTTTTAAGTCCGGGACTAGCGGGAGTAGTTACGAGCAGTACTTC

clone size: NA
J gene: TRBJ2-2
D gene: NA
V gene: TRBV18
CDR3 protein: CASSPATNTGELFF
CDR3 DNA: TGTGCCAGCTCACCGGCCACGAACACCGGGGAGCTGTTTTTT

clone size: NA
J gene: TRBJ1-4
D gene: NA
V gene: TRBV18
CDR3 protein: CASSTGTYNEKLFF
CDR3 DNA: TGTGCCAGCTCAACCGGGACATATAATGAAAAACTGTTTTTT

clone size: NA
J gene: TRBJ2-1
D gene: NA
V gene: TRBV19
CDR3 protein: CASSTERISSYNEQFF
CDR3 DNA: TGTGCCAGTAGTACGGAGCGGATTAGCTCCTACAATGAGCAGTTCTTC

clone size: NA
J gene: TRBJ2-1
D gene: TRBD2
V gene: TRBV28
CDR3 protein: CASSLASGYEQFF
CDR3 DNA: TGTGCCAGCAGTCTTGCTAGCGGCTATGAGCAGTTCTTC

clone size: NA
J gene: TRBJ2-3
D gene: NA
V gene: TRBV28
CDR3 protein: CASETGNTDTQYF
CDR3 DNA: TGTGCCAGCGAAACAGGGAACACAGATACGCAGTATTTT

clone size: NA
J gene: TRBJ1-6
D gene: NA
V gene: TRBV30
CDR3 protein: CAWSTLLGGGGNNSPLHF
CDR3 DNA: TGTGCCTGGAGTACCCTGCTCGGCGGCGGGGGGAATAATTCACCCCTCCACTTT

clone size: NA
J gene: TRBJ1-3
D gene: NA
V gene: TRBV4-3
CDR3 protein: CASSQDARNTIYF
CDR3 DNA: TGCGCCAGCAGCCAAGATGCTCGGAACACCATATATTTT

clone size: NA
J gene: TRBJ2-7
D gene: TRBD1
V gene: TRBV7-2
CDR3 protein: CASSRPGTGDEQYF
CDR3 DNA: TGTGCCAGCAGCCGTCCCGGGACAGGGGACGAGCAGTACTTC

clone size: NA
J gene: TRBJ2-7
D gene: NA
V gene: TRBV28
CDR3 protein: CASSLMRKYSSYEQYF
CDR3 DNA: TGTGCCAGCAGTTTGATGAGGAAATATAGCTCCTACGAGCAGTACTTC

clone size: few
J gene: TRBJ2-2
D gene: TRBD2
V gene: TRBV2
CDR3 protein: CASSDFKTSGITGELFF
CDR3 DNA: TGTGCCAGCAGTGATTTTAAGACTAGCGGAATTACCGGGGAGCTGTTTTTT

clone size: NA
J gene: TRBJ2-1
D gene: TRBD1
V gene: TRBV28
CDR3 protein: CASSFETGVRNEQFF
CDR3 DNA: TGTGCCAGCAGTTTTGAGACAGGGGTTAGGAATGAGCAGTTCTTC

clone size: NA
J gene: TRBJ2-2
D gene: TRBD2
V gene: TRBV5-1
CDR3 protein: CASSLTSGRAGELFF
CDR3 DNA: TGCGCCAGCAGCCTGACTAGCGGGAGGGCCGGGGAGCTGTTTTTT

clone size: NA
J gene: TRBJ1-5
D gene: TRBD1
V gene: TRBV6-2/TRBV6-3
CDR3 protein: CASSLRTGTEPQHF
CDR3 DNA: TGTGCCAGCAGCCTAAGGACAGGGACCGAGCCCCAGCATTTT

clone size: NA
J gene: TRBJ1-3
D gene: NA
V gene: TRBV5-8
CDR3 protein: CASVPLSGNTIYF
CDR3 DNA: TGTGCCAGCGTCCCACTCTCTGGAAACACCATATATTTT

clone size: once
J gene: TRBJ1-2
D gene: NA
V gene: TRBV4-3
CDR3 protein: CASSQDLTGTQNYGYTF
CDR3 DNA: TGCGCCAGCAGCCAAGATCTAACCGGGACTCAGAACTATGGCTACACCTTC

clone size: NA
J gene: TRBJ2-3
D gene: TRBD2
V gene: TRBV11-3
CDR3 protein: CASSFRWGGSLSTDTQYF
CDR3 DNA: TGTGCCAGCAGCTTCAGGTGGGGGGGATCGCTTAGCACAGATACGCAGTATTTT

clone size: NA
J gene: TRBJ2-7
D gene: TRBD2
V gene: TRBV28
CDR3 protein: CASSPLAGAYEQYF
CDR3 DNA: TGTGCCAGCAGTCCCCTAGCGGGAGCCTACGAGCAGTACTTC

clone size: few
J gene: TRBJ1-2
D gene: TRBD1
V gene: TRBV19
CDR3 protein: CASSPGQGASSYGYTF
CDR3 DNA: TGTGCCAGTAGTCCCGGACAGGGGGCCTCCTCCTATGGCTACACCTTC

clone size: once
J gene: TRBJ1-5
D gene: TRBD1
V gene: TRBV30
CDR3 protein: CAWSVRGLNQPQHF
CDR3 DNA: TGTGCCTGGAGTGTCAGGGGGCTCAATCAGCCCCAGCATTTT

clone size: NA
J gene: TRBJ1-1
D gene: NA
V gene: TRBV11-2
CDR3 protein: CASSLQTGRLTEAFF
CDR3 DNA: TGTGCCAGCAGCCTTCAAACTGGGAGGCTTACTGAAGCTTTCTTT

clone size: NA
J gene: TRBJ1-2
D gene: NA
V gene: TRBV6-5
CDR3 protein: CASRPEAAYGYTF
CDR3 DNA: TGTGCCAGCAGGCCCGAGGCGGCCTATGGCTACACCTTC

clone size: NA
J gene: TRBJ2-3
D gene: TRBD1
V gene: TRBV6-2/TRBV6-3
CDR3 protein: CASSFRDRVTDTQYF
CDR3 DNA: TGTGCCAGCAGTTTCCGGGACAGGGTTACAGATACGCAGTATTTT

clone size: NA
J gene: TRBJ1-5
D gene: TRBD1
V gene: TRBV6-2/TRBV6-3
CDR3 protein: CASSTPAGQGVQHF
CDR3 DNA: TGTGCCAGCAGCACCCCGGCGGGACAGGGGGTGCAGCATTTT

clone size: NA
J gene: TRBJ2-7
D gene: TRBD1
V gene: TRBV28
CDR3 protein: CASSRPPGQGAKQYF
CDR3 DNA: TGTGCCAGCAGCCGACCACCGGGACAGGGGGCCAAGCAGTACTTC

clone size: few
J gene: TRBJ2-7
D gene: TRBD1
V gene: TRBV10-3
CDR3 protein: CAISATGGHPVGYF
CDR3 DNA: TGTGCCATCAGCGCCACAGGGGGCCACCCCGTGGGGTACTTC

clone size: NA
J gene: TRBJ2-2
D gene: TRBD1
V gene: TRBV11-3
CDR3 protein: CASSYGTANTGELFF
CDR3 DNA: TGTGCCAGCAGCTACGGGACAGCGAACACCGGGGAGCTGTTTTTT

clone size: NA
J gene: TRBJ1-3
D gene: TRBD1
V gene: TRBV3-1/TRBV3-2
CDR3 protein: CASSPTGLGNTIYF
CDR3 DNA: TGTGCCAGCAGCCCGACAGGGCTTGGAAACACCATATATTTT

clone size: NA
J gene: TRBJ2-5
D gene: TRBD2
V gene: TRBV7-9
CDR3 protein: CASSFLGGEETQYF
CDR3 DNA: TGTGCCAGCAGCTTTCTGGGGGGGGAAGAGACCCAGTACTTC